The clone carrying this T cell receptor (beta chain) appeared a few times. No antigen is known for it. The CDR3 sequence is 14 residues long. The V end lost 3 bases, the J end lost 5 bases, and 13 bases lay between the germline ends. The germline gives CDR1 SGHTA, CDR2 FQGNSA. The sample belongs to a study of response to subunit inactivated influenza vaccine. MiXCR, run by TCRdb on the RT-PCR reads, gives a single entry per CDR3 protein. The data contain around 150,000 distinct CDR3 sequences, roughly 11% of them singletons. Study findings and constraints: Only a handful of new T cells, the authors suggested, are recruited with each seasonal influenza vaccination.

Sequencing was performed on non-naive T cells sorted from PBMCs, taken about 40 days after vaccination. The rearrangement joins TRBV7-2 to TRBJ1-1, with a weak D call TRBD1 (5 bases). This clonotype was obtained from a man in his forties or fifties who received an inactivated influenza vaccine. CDR3 in DNA: TGTGCCAGCAGCTTGCTCGGACAACGGACTGAAGCTTTCTTT. This encodes CASSLLGQRTEAFF.